A single sample is the source of the 30 T cell receptor beta chains below, sequenced in a study of shared clonotypes between healthy human individuals. Repertoires were generated with immunoSEQ multiplex PCR, while TCRdb's copy carries only in-frame clones and drops some. The table lists around 980,000 clones, approximately 80% of them singletons, with roughly 0.61% in the top ten. Sequencing input: memory CD4+ T cells from PBMCs. As to subset: CD45RA-negative fraction. The receptor set was obtained from a man younger than 30 in good health. Some clones in this sample may be carry-over from other donors' samples.

This rearrangement joins TRBV18 to TRBJ1-5; TRBD1 is a possible D gene (5 bases). V dropped 4 bases and J dropped 0 bases, with 10 bases sitting between them. Germline CDR1 KGHSH, CDR2 LQKENI. CDR3 length: 15 amino acids. For the CDR3, the DNA is TGTGCCAGCTCACTCGGGGCCCATAGCAATCAGCCCCAGCATTTT. Translated: CASSLGAHSNQPQHF.

This chain links TRBV6-1 with TRBJ2-7; D not resolved. The CDR3 runs to 12 residues. Germline lookup yields CDR1 MNHNS and CDR2 SASEGT. V dropped 0 bases and J dropped 5 bases, with 5 bases sitting between them. Here the CDR3 reads CASSEAWNEQYF. The CDR3 DNA sequence: TGTGCCAGCAGTGAAGCTTGGAACGAGCAGTACTTC.

The chain combines TRBV30 with TRBJ2-4; the D gene is possibly TRBD2 (6 bases). CDR3 size: 15 residues. V was shortened by 3 bases and J by 1 base, with 13 bases between the two germline ends. The germline V gene has CDR1 GTSNPN and CDR2 SVGIG (reference sequence). Here the CDR3 reads CAWRNPRGAKNIQYF. The CDR3 region has the DNA TGTGCCTGGAGAAACCCTCGGGGGGCCAAAAACATTCAGTACTTC. The whole variable domain, remainder taken from reference TRBV30 and TRBJ2-4, is SQTIHQWPATLVQPVGSPLSLECTVEGTSNPNLYWYRQAAGRGLQLLFYSVGIGQISSEVPQNLSASRPQDRQFILSSKKLLLSDSGFYLCAWRNPRGAKNIQYFGAGTRLSVL.

This chain joins TRBV27 and TRBJ2-3; the D gene is possibly TRBD2 (6 bases). CDR3 length: 13 amino acids. Trimming took 8 bases from V and 7 from J, leaving 16 bases between them. Looked up from germline, CDR1 is MNHEY and CDR2 is SMNVEV (reference sequence). As DNA, the CDR3 is TGTGCCAGCTCCCCTAGGGCGGGATATACGCAGTATTTT. Residues: CASSPRAGYTQYF.

With regard to this clone: A junction end diverges from the germline sequence, so it may reflect a read error. This chain links TRBV7-8 with TRBJ2-2; either TRBD1 or TRBD2 may fit D (5 bases each). CDR1 and CDR2 (germline): SGHVS, FQNEAQ. The CDR3 runs to 14 residues. The CDR3 DNA follows: TGTGCCAGCAGCAAAGAGGGCCAGCCTGGGGGGCTGTTTTTT. Translating gives CASSKEGQPGGLFF.

This chain connects TRBV6-1 to TRBJ1-2; D is ambiguous. Trimming cost V 2 bases and J 3 bases, with 16 bases left between them. This CDR3 is 16 amino acids long. CDR1 is MNHNS and CDR2 is SASEGT in the germline V gene. CDR3 sequence (DNA): TGTGCCAGCAGTGAAACCCGTGACGGGAGTCACTATGGCTACACCTTC. Translating gives CASSETRDGSHYGYTF.

The CDR3: CASSFTAYNEQFF. The CDR3 region has the DNA TGTGCCAGCAGCTTTACCGCCTACAATGAGCAGTTCTTC. The chain has TRBV11-3 and TRBJ2-1, with D unresolved. The CDR3 has 13 amino acids. V was trimmed by 3 bases and J by 2 bases, leaving 5 bases between them. The V gene's germline CDR1 is SGHNT and CDR2 YENEEA. The full variable domain, in which reference TRBV11-3 and TRBJ2-1 provide the parts outside the CDR3, is EAGVVQSPRYKIIEKKQPVAFWCNPISGHNTLYWYLQNLGQGPELLIRYENEEAVDDSQLPKDRFSAERLKGVDSTLKIQPAELGDSAVYLCASSFTAYNEQFFGPGTRLTVL.

A remark on this clone: This may come from a read error, since a much larger clone is one base off. Other DNA sequences of this sample code for an identical CDR3. This chain joins TRBV27 and TRBJ2-7, with unresolved D. The CDR3 is 14 residues long. Per the germline V gene, CDR1 is MNHEY and CDR2 is SMNVEV (reference sequence). The CDR3 region is CASSLVPHGSEQYF. The CDR3 DNA is TGCGCCAGCAGTTTGGTCCCCCACGGGTCCGAGCAGTACTTC.

V is TRBV5-1 and J is TRBJ2-7; D might be TRBD2 (5 bases). The CDR3 has 15 amino acids. V was trimmed by 0 bases and J by 2 bases, leaving 12 bases between them. Germline V gives CDR1 SGHRS, CDR2 YFSETQ. The CDR3 DNA is TGCGCCAGCAGCTTGGGCGCTAGCCCTGCCTACGAGCAGTACTTC. Translation: CASSLGASPAYEQYF. The whole variable domain, remainder taken from reference TRBV5-1 and TRBJ2-7, is KAGVTQTPRYLIKTRGQQVTLSCSPISGHRSVSWYQQTPGQGLQFLFEYFSETQRNKGNFPGRFSGRQFSNSRSEMNVSTLELGDSALYLCASSLGASPAYEQYFGPGTRLTVT.

The chain carries TRBV28 and TRBJ2-7; D is unclear. Between the trimmed V and J ends, which lost 5 bases and 7 bases, there was a span of 12 bases. CDR3 length: 12 amino acids. Looked up from germline, CDR1 is MDHEN and CDR2 is SYDVKM. This chain's CDR3 is CASSLAAWEQYF. The CDR3 coding sequence is TGTGCCAGCAGTCTCGCGGCCTGGGAGCAGTACTTC.

This clone was seen just once. The chain couples TRBV6-6 to TRBJ1-5, with TRBD1 as a possible D gene (5 bases). In germline, CDR1 is MNHNY, CDR2 SVGAGI (reference sequence). The CDR3 loop spans 15 amino acids. Trimming removed 5 bases from V and 2 bases from J, with 13 bases in between. The CDR3 sequence is CASSSEGLGNQPQHF. CDR3 nucleotides: TGTGCCAGCAGTAGCGAGGGGTTGGGCAATCAGCCCCAGCATTTT.

This clone was seen at least ten times. Written as DNA, the CDR3 is TGTGCCAGCAGTTTAGATAGGACAGGGAATTCACCCCTCCACTTT. Translation: CASSLDRTGNSPLHF. V usage is TRBV28 and J usage is TRBJ1-6, with 8 bases identical to TRBD1. V was pared by 2 bases and J by 7 bases, with 4 bases of the junction left unmatched. The length of the CDR3 is 15 residues. CDR1 and CDR2 (germline): MDHEN, SYDVKM.

This rearrangement joins TRBV6-6 to TRBJ1-1, with no clear D. V lost 6 bases and J 11 bases, leaving 19 bases between the germline ends. Per the germline V gene, CDR1 is MNHNY and CDR2 is SVGAGI (reference sequence). The CDR3 sequence is 13 residues long. Written as DNA, the CDR3 is TGTGCCAGCAGAATCCGACAATCCGAAGGGGCTTTCTTT. Translating gives CASRIRQSEGAFF.

The CDR3 loop is CASSLSGGQAGQGANVLTF. CDR3 sequence (DNA): TGTGCCAGCAGTTTATCGGGGGGACAAGCAGGGCAAGGGGCCAACGTCCTGACTTTC. This chain joins TRBV27 and TRBJ2-6, with D perhaps given as TRBD1 or TRBD2 (6 bases each). This CDR3 has 19 amino acids. V was cut by 0 bases and J by 4 bases, with 19 bases left in between. CDR1 and CDR2 from the germline V gene are MNHEY and SMNVEV (reference sequence).

Worth noting for this clone: A far more abundant clone sits one base away, making this likely a read error. The same CDR3 arises from other DNA sequences in this sample as well. The chain uses TRBV30 and TRBJ2-2; 11 positions match TRBD2. CDR3 size: 17 residues. The germline gives CDR1 GTSNPN, CDR2 SVGIG (reference sequence). The CDR3 is CASNPTSGMVRTGELFF. CDR3 sequence (DNA): TGTGCCTCAAACCCGACTAGCGGGATGGTTCGCACCGGAGAGCTGTTTTTT.

In regard to this clone: Within the sample, other DNA sequences also encode this same CDR3. The gene calls are TRBV7-9 and TRBJ2-3, with TRBD2 matching over 13 bases. Germline V gene sequence: CDR1 SEHNR, CDR2 FQNEAQ (reference sequence). The V segment lost 5 bases and the J segment 3 bases; nucleotides outside the gene matches: 5. The CDR3 is 16 amino acids. The CDR3 loop is CASSPRTSGRTDTQYF. Written as DNA, the CDR3 is TGTGCCAGCAGCCCCCGGACTAGCGGGAGAACAGATACGCAGTATTTT.

This clone was seen a few times. The J gene is TRBJ1-5, the V gene TRBV10-3; no definite D call. Germline CDR1 ENHRY, CDR2 SYGVKD. Deletions cut 2 bases from V and 11 bases from J, with 22 bases between. The CDR3 contains 16 residues. In DNA form, the CDR3 reads TGTGCCATCAGTGAGACGGGATACGACACGAACCCGTCCCAGCATTTT. Translating it yields CAISETGYDTNPSQHF.

The chain employs TRBV18 and TRBJ2-7; D unresolved. Looked up from germline, CDR1 is KGHSH and CDR2 is LQKENI. The CDR3 covers 13 residues. Trimming removed 6 bases from V and 0 bases from J, with 9 bases in between. CDR3 sequence: CASSSGPSYEQYF. The CDR3 nucleotides read TGTGCCAGCTCGTCCGGACCCTCCTACGAGCAGTACTTC.

The chain uses TRBV11-1 and TRBJ1-1; no clear D. Germline-derived CDR1 and CDR2 are SGHAT and FQDESV (reference sequence). V was cut by 5 bases and J by 4 bases, with 14 bases left in between. The CDR3 runs 14 residues. As DNA, the CDR3 is TGTGCCAGCAGCCTATGGACCACGGGCACTGAAGCTTTCTTT. It translates to CASSLWTTGTEAFF.

V and J are TRBV28 and TRBJ2-3; possible D gene TRBD2, 6 bases. There are 13 residues in the CDR3. V was trimmed by 8 bases and J by 2 bases, leaving 11 bases between them. The germline gives CDR1 MDHEN, CDR2 SYDVKM. The CDR3 is CASYAGPTDTQYF. The CDR3 nucleotides read TGTGCCAGCTACGCGGGACCCACAGATACGCAGTATTTT.

The rearrangement joins TRBV4-1 to TRBJ1-1; 10 bases map to TRBD1. The CDR3 spans 15 residues. V shed 3 bases, J shed 1 base, and the junction held 2 bases outside the gene matches. Germline loops: CDR1 MGHRA, CDR2 YSYEKL. In nucleotides, the CDR3 is TGCGCCAGCAGCCAGAGACAGGGGGCGAACACTGAAGCTTTCTTT. This encodes CASSQRQGANTEAFF.

Comments on this clone: Since a far larger clone is one base different, this is likely a read error. The rearrangement joins TRBV5-4 to TRBJ2-5; no definite D call. The CDR3 extends over 12 amino acids. Trimming took 4 bases from V and 0 from J, leaving 4 bases between them. Per germline, CDR1 SGHNT and CDR2 YYREEE (reference sequence). CDR3 sequence reads: CASSAYQETQYF. The CDR3 DNA follows: TGTGCCAGCAGCGCGTACCAAGAGACCCAGTACTTC.

The chain carries TRBV28 and TRBJ2-1; D may correspond to TRBD1 or TRBD2 (5 bases each). CDR3 size: 16 residues. With 1 base removed from V and 3 bases from J, the gap between germline ends came to 13 bases. Germline lookup yields CDR1 MDHEN and CDR2 SYDVKM. CDR3 residues: CASSLSVLGDYNEQFF. The CDR3 nucleotides are TGTGCCAGCAGTTTATCCGTTTTGGGGGACTACAATGAGCAGTTCTTC.

This clone was counted once. Written as DNA, the CDR3 is TGTGCCAGCAGCGTACTGGGCGGGGGACAAGAGACCCAGTACTTC. Translating it yields CASSVLGGGQETQYF. The gene calls are TRBV9 and TRBJ2-5, with 7 bases matching TRBD2. V lost 1 base and J lost 2; bases outside the gene matches: 5. The CDR3 extends over 15 amino acids. Germline CDR1 is SGDLS and CDR2 is YYNGEE.

This clone was seen a handful of times. This could be a read error, since a much larger clone is one nucleotide away. The rearrangement links TRBV7-2 to TRBJ2-3; D gene unclear. The germline gives CDR1 SGHTA, CDR2 FQGNSA. V gave up 4 bases and J gave up 4 bases, with 3 bases separating them. CDR3 length: 11 residues. CDR3: CASSSADTQYF. The CDR3 region has the DNA TGTGCCAGCAGCTCCGCAGATACGCAGTATTTT.

The V and J genes are TRBV9 and TRBJ1-2, with D uncertain. The CDR3 extends over 13 amino acids. Germline V gene lookup returns CDR1 SGDLS and CDR2 YYNGEE. V shed 0 bases and J shed 0 bases, with 3 bases lying between them. CDR3 residues: CASSVVTNYGYTF. The CDR3 DNA follows: TGTGCCAGCAGCGTAGTGACTAACTATGGCTACACCTTC.

This clone was seen many times. The sample carries other DNA sequences with the same CDR3. The chain combines TRBV28 with TRBJ2-4; D gene uncertain. Germline loops: CDR1 MDHEN, CDR2 SYDVKM. V gave up 4 bases and J gave up 0 bases, with 4 bases separating them. This CDR3 comprises 13 residues. CDR3 in DNA: TGTGCCAGCAGTTCTTTAGCCAAAAACATTCAGTACTTC. This encodes CASSSLAKNIQYF.

The gene calls are TRBV6-6 and TRBJ2-5, with TRBD2 matching over 11 bases. Germline V gene sequence: CDR1 MNHNY, CDR2 SVGAGI (reference sequence). The CDR3 covers 15 residues. Trimming took 6 bases from V and 5 from J; bases not matched to a gene: 8. The CDR3 here is CASRDSGRGRETQYF. Written as DNA, the CDR3 is TGTGCCAGCAGGGATAGCGGGAGGGGCAGGGAGACCCAGTACTTC.

The chain combines TRBV2 with TRBJ1-2, with a possible D match to TRBD1 (5 bases). The CDR3 sequence is 13 residues long. Germline V gene data show CDR1 as SNHLY and CDR2 as FYNNEI. V was cut by 8 bases and J by 10 bases, with 20 bases left in between. The CDR3: CASVKEEGVDYTF. As DNA, the CDR3 is TGTGCCAGCGTTAAGGAGGAAGGGGTCGACTACACCTTC.

This clone was found once. This chain joins TRBV4-1 and TRBJ2-1; D may be TRBD1 (5 bases). Germline V gene sequence: CDR1 MGHRA, CDR2 YSYEKL. The CDR3 has 16 amino acids. Trimming cost V 4 bases and J 7 bases, with 20 bases left between them. The CDR3 coding sequence is TGCGCCAGCAGCCTAGGACAAGGCGGTGTTAGGAATGAGCAGTTCTTC. This codes for CASSLGQGGVRNEQFF.